The text below deals with one TCR beta chain. This sample was included in a study of blood T cell repertoires in COVID-19. Study-level background: Samples taken during acute and convalescent COVID-19 were collected in the United States, Italy and Spain.

Germline-derived CDR1 and CDR2 are SGHRS and YFSETQ. V trimming: 0 bases; J trimming: 5 bases; junction bases outside the gene matches: 2. This CDR3 spans 16 amino acids. Recovered Cohort 3 donors showed two negative PCRs, clearance, or symptom resolution. Profiled with immunoSEQ multiplex PCR; TCRdb holds only in-frame clones, not every one. The sample shows some 240,000 clones, about four fifths of them seen only once. The clonotype was recovered from a man in his fifties or sixties who had recovered from COVID-19. V usage is TRBV5-1 and J usage is TRBJ2-5, with TRBD2 identical over 15 bases. The sample consisted of PBMCs or T cells enriched from blood (not recorded which). DNA of the CDR3: TGCGCCAGCAGCTTGGATGGGACTAGCGGGGGGGAGACCCAGTACTTC. Its protein product is CASSLDGTSGGETQYF.